This passage covers 2 T cell receptor beta chains from one sample sequenced in a study of blood T cells in healthy people across ages. For the second PCR, which ran for about 6 to 11 cycles, a sample-barcoded 5' primer and a J-beta primer mix were used. In TCRdb, the 5' RACE reads were re-called with MiXCR into one record per CDR3 protein. The sample lists 700,000 to 850,000 distinct CDR3 sequences, around half occurring once. Specimen: blood. These receptors all stem from a man older than 75 in good health.

The V gene is TRBV13, the J gene TRBJ2-3, with D perhaps TRBD1 or TRBD2 (5 bases each). V lost 5 bases to trimming and J lost 14 bases, with 29 bases between them. Per the germline V gene, CDR1 is PRHDT and CDR2 is FYEKMQ (reference sequence). This CDR3 has 16 amino acids. Here the CDR3 reads CASSLAPPGRDRYAYF. CDR3 in DNA: TGTGCCAGCAGCCTAGCACCCCCGGGGAGAGACAGATACGCGTATTTT.

This chain joins TRBV25-1 and TRBJ2-1; D remains ambiguous. CDR3 size: 13 residues. The germline V and J ends were trimmed by 0 bases and 4 bases, with 4 bases remaining between them. The germline V gene has CDR1 MGHDK and CDR2 SYGVNS. CDR3 residues: CASSEYTYNEQFF. CDR3 sequence (DNA): TGTGCCAGCAGTGAATACACTTACAATGAGCAGTTCTTC.